Listed here are 24 T cell receptor beta chains from one sample, sequenced in a study of OX40 agonist ivuxolimab in advanced cancers. The method was immunoSEQ multiplex PCR; TCRdb's version includes in-frame clones alone and lacks a portion of them. The sample lists 40,000 to 50,000 clones, about 91% seen once, with approximately 4.4% in the top ten. The starting material was CD4+ or CD8+ T cells sorted from blood, obtained in a trial of the OX40 agonist ivuxolimab. These receptors were collected from an adult with an advanced solid tumor such as melanoma, head and neck, liver or kidney cancer.

This clone was seen once. V usage is TRBV5-1 and J usage is TRBJ2-1, with D perhaps matching TRBD1 (7 bases). Between the trimmed V and J ends, which lost 0 bases and 6 bases, there was a span of 16 bases. CDR1 SGHRS and CDR2 YFSETQ come from the germline V gene. This CDR3 has 16 residues. In nucleotides, the CDR3 is TGCGCCAGCAGCTTGGAGCAGGGGGGACTCGGCAATGAGCAGTTCTTC. It encodes CASSLEQGGLGNEQFF.

DNA for the CDR3: TGTGCCAGCAGTTGGGGCGGGGGGGATACGCAGTATTTT. The encoded protein is CASSWGGGDTQYF. V is TRBV27 and J is TRBJ2-3, with 8 bases lining up with TRBD2. The length of the CDR3 is 13 residues. V gave up 4 bases and J gave up 6 bases; unmatched junction bases: 3. Germline V gives CDR1 MNHEY, CDR2 SMNVEV (reference sequence).

The chain carries TRBV18 and TRBJ2-7, with 8 positions matching TRBD2. Per the germline V gene, CDR1 is KGHSH and CDR2 is LQKENI. This CDR3 has 16 amino acids. The J segment lost 3 bases and the V segment lost 0 bases, leaving 7 bases of the junction unmatched. CDR3: CASSPPPVREDYEQYF. Written as DNA, the CDR3 is TGTGCCAGCTCACCACCCCCGGTGCGGGAGGACTACGAGCAGTACTTC.

J is TRBJ1-1 and V is TRBV9; D gene ambiguous. The germline V gene encodes CDR1 SGDLS and CDR2 YYNGEE. This CDR3 spans 13 amino acids. Trimming removed 0 bases from V and 4 bases from J, with 7 bases in between. The CDR3 DNA is TGTGCCAGCAGCGTAGCCTATGGCACTGAAGCTTTCTTT. It translates to CASSVAYGTEAFF. Full variable domain (missing parts from reference TRBV9 and TRBJ1-1): DSGVTQTPKHLITATGQRVTLRCSPRSGDLSVYWYQQSLDQGLQFLIQYYNGEERAKGNILERFSAQQFPDLHSELNLSSLELGDSALYFCASSVAYGTEAFFGQGTRLTVV.

CDR3 region: CASIGQATYNEQFF. The CDR3 DNA reads as TGTGCCAGCATCGGACAGGCGACCTACAATGAGCAGTTCTTC. The chain has TRBV27 and TRBJ2-1; TRBD1 matches at 7 bases. The length of the CDR3 is 14 residues. V was clipped by 7 bases and J by 2 bases; unmatched bases: 5. Germline loops: CDR1 MNHEY, CDR2 SMNVEV (reference sequence).

The V and J genes are TRBV10-3 and TRBJ1-5; D uncertain. Trimming left V 0 bases short and J 6 bases short, with 9 bases between. Germline V lookup: CDR1 ENHRY, CDR2 SYGVKD. The CDR3 covers 14 residues. CDR3 sequence: CAISESTEGQPQHF. The CDR3 bases are TGTGCCATCAGTGAGTCAACGGAGGGTCAGCCCCAGCATTTT.

The gene calls are TRBV28 and TRBJ1-1; 7 positions match TRBD1. Germline loops: CDR1 MDHEN, CDR2 SYDVKM. The CDR3 spans 17 residues. Trimming removed 3 bases from V and 1 base from J; junction bases left unmatched: 11. CDR3 bases: TGTGCCAGCAGTTTGATTTTACAGGGGTATCAGAACACTGAAGCTTTCTTT. It encodes CASSLILQGYQNTEAFF.

This rearrangement joins TRBV2 to TRBJ2-7, with 9 positions matching TRBD1. Germline V gives CDR1 SNHLY, CDR2 FYNNEI. The CDR3 is 14 residues long. V shed 1 base, J shed 2 bases, and the junction held 0 bases outside the gene matches. CDR3 sequence: CASSEGTGAYEQYV. The CDR3 bases are TGTGCCAGCAGTGAAGGGACAGGGGCCTACGAGCAGTACGTC.

The chain recombines TRBV10-1 with TRBJ2-3, with D uncertain. Germline V gives CDR1 WNHNN, CDR2 SYGVQD (reference sequence). The CDR3 has 14 amino acids. The V end lost 2 bases, the J end lost 1 base, and 7 bases lay between the germline ends. The CDR3 reads CASSERRRTDTQYF. The DNA for the CDR3 is TGCGCCAGCAGTGAGCGAAGACGCACAGATACGCAGTATTTT.

The chain carries TRBV5-4 and TRBJ2-2; no firm D call. V lost 2 bases to trimming and J lost 4 bases, with 6 bases between them. Germline lookup yields CDR1 SGHNT and CDR2 YYREEE (reference sequence). The CDR3 consists of 13 residues. CDR3 DNA sequence: TGTGCCAGCAGCTTCGGTATCACCGGGGAGCTGTTTTTT. It codes for CASSFGITGELFF. The full variable domain, rest sourced from reference TRBV5-4 and TRBJ2-2, is ETGVTQSPTHLIKTRGQQVTLRCSSQSGHNTVSWYQQALGQGPQFIFQYYREEENGRGNFPPRFSGLQFPNYSSELNVNALELDDSALYLCASSFGITGELFFGEGSRLTVL.

V usage is TRBV29-1 and J usage is TRBJ2-1; 8 bases match TRBD1. Germline CDR1 and CDR2: SQVTM and ANQGSEA. V lost 4 bases, J lost 6 bases, and 5 bases stayed unmatched. The CDR3 consists of 13 residues. CDR3 in DNA: TGCAGCGTTGCCGCGACAGGGGTCAATGAGCAGTTCTTC. It translates to CSVAATGVNEQFF.

The CDR3 DNA reads TGTGCCAGCAGTGAAGTATCGGGACAGCTCAATTACGAGCAGTACGTC. Its protein is CASSEVSGQLNYEQYV. The chain links TRBV6-1 to TRBJ2-7; 7 positions match TRBD1. The trim removed 1 base at V and 4 bases at J, leaving 10 bases unmatched. In germline, CDR1 is MNHNS, CDR2 SASEGT. The CDR3 length is 16 residues.

V is TRBV28 and J is TRBJ1-6; D ambiguous. The CDR3 is 15 residues long. Between the trimmed V and J ends, which lost 7 bases and 0 bases, there was a span of 10 bases. CDR1 is MDHEN and CDR2 is SYDVKM in the germline V gene. CDR3 DNA sequence: TGTGCCAGCACGGCCGTCGGCTCCTATAATTCACCCCTCCACTTT. This codes for CASTAVGSYNSPLHF. The variable domain in full, completed from reference TRBV28 and TRBJ1-6, reads DVKVTQSSRYLVKRTGEKVFLECVQDMDHENMFWYRQDPGLGLRLIYFSYDVKMKEKGDIPEGYSVSREKKERFSLILESASTNQTSMYLCASTAVGSYNSPLHFGNGTRLTVT.

CDR3 sequence reads: CASSFLQGATDTQYF. CDR3 sequence (DNA): TGCGCCAGCAGTTTTCTACAGGGGGCAACAGATACGCAGTATTTT. V usage is TRBV5-1 and J usage is TRBJ2-3, with 9 bases aligning to TRBD1. Trimming cost V 5 bases and J 3 bases; bases outside gene matches: 7. This CDR3 contains 15 residues. The germline CDR1 and CDR2 sequences are SGHRS and YFSETQ.

The gene calls are TRBV28 and TRBJ2-2; D remains unclear. The V gene's germline CDR1 is MDHEN and CDR2 SYDVKM. CDR3 length equals 12 residues. V shed 3 bases and J shed 7 bases, with 6 bases lying between them. CDR3 region: CASSFVDGELFF. The CDR3 coding sequence is TGTGCCAGCAGTTTCGTAGACGGGGAGCTGTTTTTT.

J is TRBJ2-1 and V is TRBV29-1; a weak D match, TRBD2 (6 bases). With 7 bases removed from V and 8 bases from J, the gap between germline ends came to 15 bases. The CDR3 totals 12 residues. Germline V gene sequence: CDR1 SQVTM, CDR2 ANQGSEA. The DNA of the CDR3 is TGCAGCGCGGAGGGGATATGGGATGAGCAGTTCTTC. It translates to CSAEGIWDEQFF.

The CDR3 loop reads CASSGSGTHDEAFF. The CDR3 bases are TGTGCCAGCAGCGGCTCCGGGACGCACGATGAAGCTTTCTTT. The rearrangement links TRBV5-4 to TRBJ1-1, with a weak D call TRBD1 (5 bases). The CDR3 spans 14 residues. The V and J ends lost 4 bases and 7 bases respectively, with 17 bases between them. Germline loops: CDR1 SGHNT, CDR2 YYREEE (reference sequence).

This chain links TRBV27 with TRBJ1-2; D remains unclear. This CDR3 comprises 14 residues. The germline V gene encodes CDR1 MNHEY and CDR2 SMNVEV (reference sequence). Between the trimmed V and J ends, which lost 2 bases and 4 bases, there was a span of 11 bases. The CDR3 is CASSLQGSAYGYTF. The DNA for the CDR3 is TGTGCCAGCAGTTTACAAGGGTCCGCCTATGGCTACACCTTC.

This clone appeared once. The rearrangement uses TRBV9 and TRBJ2-1, with a tentative D call TRBD1 (6 bases). Trimming removed 3 bases from V and 2 bases from J, with 15 bases in between. The CDR3 is 16 residues long. Per germline, CDR1 SGDLS and CDR2 YYNGEE. The DNA of the CDR3 is TGTGCCAGCAGCGAACTCAGGGGAGTGACCTACAATGAGCAGTTCTTC. Translating it yields CASSELRGVTYNEQFF.

The J gene is TRBJ2-2, the V gene TRBV4-1; D call uncertain. With 10 bases removed from V and 2 bases from J, the gap between germline ends came to 5 bases. This CDR3 is 11 amino acids long. Germline V gene lookup returns CDR1 MGHRA and CDR2 YSYEKL. CDR3 sequence reads: CATRNTGELFF. The DNA for the CDR3 is TGCGCCACCCGAAACACCGGGGAGCTGTTTTTT.

Note on this clone: The same CDR3 also results from other DNA sequences found in this sample. The rearrangement uses TRBV19 and TRBJ2-1; 8 positions match TRBD2. This CDR3 spans 15 amino acids. V lost 1 base and J lost 2; bases outside the gene matches: 1. CDR1 is LNHDA, CDR2 SQIVND, per germline (reference sequence). The CDR3 region has the DNA TGTGCCAGTAGTATAGCGGGAGGGCCCTACAATGAGCAGTTCTTC. Protein: CASSIAGGPYNEQFF.

V is TRBV4-3 and J is TRBJ2-7; D tentatively reads TRBD1 or TRBD2 (5 bases each). Looked up from germline, CDR1 is LGHNA and CDR2 is YSLEER. This CDR3 spans 14 amino acids. Trimming took 2 bases from V and 0 from J, leaving 8 bases between them. DNA for the CDR3: TGCGCCAGCAGCCAAACAGGACTCTCCTACGAGCAGTACTTC. Translating it yields CASSQTGLSYEQYF.

This clone was recorded once. V gene TRBV6-1 combines with J gene TRBJ2-7; TRBD1 agrees at 10 bases. V gave up 1 base and J gave up 4 bases; unmatched junction bases: 4. This CDR3 region has 15 residues. Germline CDR1 is MNHNS and CDR2 is SASEGT. The CDR3 DNA reads TGTGCCAGCAGTGAAGGGACAGGGGGTGGATACGAGCAGTACGTC. This codes for CASSEGTGGGYEQYV.

This rearrangement joins TRBV28 to TRBJ2-5; TRBD1 is a possible D gene (5 bases). TRBJ2-7 explains the end of the DNA better; the J call may be wrong. The CDR3 runs to 14 residues. Germline V gene lookup returns CDR1 MDHEN and CDR2 SYDVKM. The CDR3 reads CASSSQGLSYEQYF. In DNA, the CDR3 is TGTGCCAGCAGTTCCCAGGGTTTATCCTACGAGCAGTACTTC.